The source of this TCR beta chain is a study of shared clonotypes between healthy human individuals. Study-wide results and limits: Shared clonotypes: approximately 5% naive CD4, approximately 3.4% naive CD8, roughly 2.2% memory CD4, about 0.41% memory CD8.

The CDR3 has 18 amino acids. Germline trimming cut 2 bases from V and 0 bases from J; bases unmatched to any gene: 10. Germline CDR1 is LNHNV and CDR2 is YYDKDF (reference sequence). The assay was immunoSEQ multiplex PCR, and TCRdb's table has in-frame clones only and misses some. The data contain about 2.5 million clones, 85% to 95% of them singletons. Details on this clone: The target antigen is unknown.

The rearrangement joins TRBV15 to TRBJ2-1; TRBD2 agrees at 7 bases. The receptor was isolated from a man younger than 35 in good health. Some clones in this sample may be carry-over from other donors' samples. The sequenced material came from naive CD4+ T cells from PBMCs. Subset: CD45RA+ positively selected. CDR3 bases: TGTGCCACCAGCAGACCTCTCGGACTAGGCAGCTCCTACAATGAGCAGTTCTTC. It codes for CATSRPLGLGSSYNEQFF.